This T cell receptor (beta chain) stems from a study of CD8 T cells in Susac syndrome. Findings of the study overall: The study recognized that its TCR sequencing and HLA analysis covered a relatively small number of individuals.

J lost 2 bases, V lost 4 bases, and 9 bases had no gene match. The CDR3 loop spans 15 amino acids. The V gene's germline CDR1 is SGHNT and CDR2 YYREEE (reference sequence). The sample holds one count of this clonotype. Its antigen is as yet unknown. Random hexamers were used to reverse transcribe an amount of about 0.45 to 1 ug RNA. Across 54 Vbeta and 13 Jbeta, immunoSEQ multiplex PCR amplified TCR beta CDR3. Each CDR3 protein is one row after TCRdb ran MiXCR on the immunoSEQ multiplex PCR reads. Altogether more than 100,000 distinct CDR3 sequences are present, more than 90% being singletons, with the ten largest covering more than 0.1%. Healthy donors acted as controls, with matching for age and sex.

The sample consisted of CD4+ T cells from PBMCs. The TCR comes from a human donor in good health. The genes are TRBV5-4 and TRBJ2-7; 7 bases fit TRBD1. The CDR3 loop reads CASSPPGTAPYEQYF. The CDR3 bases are TGTGCCAGCAGCCCTCCCGGGACAGCGCCCTACGAGCAGTACTTC.